These T cell receptor beta chains were read from a single sample in a study of blood T cells in healthy people across ages. A single record per CDR3 protein comes from TCRdb applying MiXCR to the 5' RACE reads. The sample comprises 1.6 million or so distinct CDR3 sequences, 30% to 35% of which are singletons, and approximately 10% rests with the top ten. Material for sequencing was blood. All receptors come from a young woman in good health. Both conserved end residues are trimmed from each CDR3.

ASNGETYEQY,TRBV2
ASRSVEGLALPTSGANVLT,TRBV28
ASRVGTGFVEQY,TRBV12-3/TRBV12-4
ASSLVARGQVYGYT,TRBV7-9
SGPSGGAGETQY,TRBV20-1
ASSPAVTGYGYT,TRBV6-5
ASSYLRKGGPTQETQY,TRBV5-8
ASSFLGLAGSYEQY,TRBV7-9
SASIRGQETQY,TRBV20-1
ASNLQGSGYEQY,TRBV6-1
ASSQEASPNEKLF,TRBV4-1
ASSEVRRVPY,TRBV6-1
ASSARNEQY,TRBV5-1
SVEDRNATNEKLF,TRBV29-1
ASSVDGGSTDTQY,TRBV9
ASTRATGELF,TRBV2
ASSLAGGPAQY,TRBV12-3/TRBV12-4
SVVRGAGEQY,TRBV29-1
SASNSMNTEAF,TRBV29-1
ASSQGREEKLF,TRBV14
ASSLGAVDEQF,TRBV5-1
ASSLRQEPPAVSSYEQY,TRBV7-2
ASNRQVKSSYNEQF,TRBV11-1
ACVGKGGAGELF,TRBV30
ASSPLWGHSYEQY,TRBV7-8
ASSPGGTSASTDTQY,TRBV5-5
ASSLSGLASYEQY,TRBV27
ASSQRGPRRGINYGYT,TRBV3-1
ASQDSAGTSESYEQY,TRBV28
ASTPRQGGNEQF,TRBV12-3/TRBV12-4
ASSGVEQF,TRBV7-9
ASSLVASDGLEY,TRBV5-4
ASSLEIAGADTQY,TRBV5-1
ASPSTKSYNEQF,TRBV7-2
ATTLGAGTNEQY,TRBV7-6
ASSPRDGNQPQH,TRBV7-6
ASSFQPTDPRGDTQY,TRBV5-6
ASSRGRTNNEQF,TRBV3-1